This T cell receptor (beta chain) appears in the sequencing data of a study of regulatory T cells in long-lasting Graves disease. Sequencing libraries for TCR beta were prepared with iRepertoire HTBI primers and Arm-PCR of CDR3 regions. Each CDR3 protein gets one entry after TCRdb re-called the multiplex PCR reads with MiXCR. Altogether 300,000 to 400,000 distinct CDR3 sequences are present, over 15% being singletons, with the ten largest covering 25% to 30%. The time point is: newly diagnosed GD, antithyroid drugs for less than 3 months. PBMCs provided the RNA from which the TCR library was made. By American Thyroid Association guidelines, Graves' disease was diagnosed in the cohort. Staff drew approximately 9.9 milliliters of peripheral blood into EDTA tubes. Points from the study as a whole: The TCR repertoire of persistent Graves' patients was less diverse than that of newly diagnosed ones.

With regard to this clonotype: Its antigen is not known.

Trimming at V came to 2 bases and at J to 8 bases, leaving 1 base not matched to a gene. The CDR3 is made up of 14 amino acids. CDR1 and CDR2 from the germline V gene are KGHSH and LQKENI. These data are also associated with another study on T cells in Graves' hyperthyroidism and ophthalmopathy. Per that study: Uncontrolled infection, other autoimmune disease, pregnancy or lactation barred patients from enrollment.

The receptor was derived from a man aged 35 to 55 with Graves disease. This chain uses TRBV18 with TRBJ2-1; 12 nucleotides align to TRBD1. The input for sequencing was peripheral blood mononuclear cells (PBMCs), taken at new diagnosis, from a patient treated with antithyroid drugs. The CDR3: CASSPGTGGDEQFF. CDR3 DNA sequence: TGTGCCAGCTCACCAGGGACAGGGGGCGATGAGCAGTTCTTC.